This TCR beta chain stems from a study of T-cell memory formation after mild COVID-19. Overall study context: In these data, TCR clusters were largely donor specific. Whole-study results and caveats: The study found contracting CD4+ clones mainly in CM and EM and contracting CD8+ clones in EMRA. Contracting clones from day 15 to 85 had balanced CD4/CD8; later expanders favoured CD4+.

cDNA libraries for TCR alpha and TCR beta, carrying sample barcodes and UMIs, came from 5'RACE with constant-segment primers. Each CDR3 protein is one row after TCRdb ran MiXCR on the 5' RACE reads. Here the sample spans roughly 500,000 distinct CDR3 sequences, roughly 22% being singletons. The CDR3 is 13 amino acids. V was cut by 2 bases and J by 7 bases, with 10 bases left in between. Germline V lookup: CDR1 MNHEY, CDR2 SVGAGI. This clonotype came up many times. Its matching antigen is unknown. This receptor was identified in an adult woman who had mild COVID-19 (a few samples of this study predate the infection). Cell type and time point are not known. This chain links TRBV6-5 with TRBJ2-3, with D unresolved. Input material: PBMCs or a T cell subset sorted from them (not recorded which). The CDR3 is CASSYDETNTQYF. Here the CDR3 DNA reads TGTGCCAGCAGTTACGACGAAACCAATACGCAGTATTTT.